The 9 T cell receptor beta chains below come from one sample, sequenced in a study of T cell repertoires in cytomegalovirus infection. A single record per CDR3 protein comes from TCRdb applying MiXCR to the reads. The repertoire includes about 770,000 distinct CDR3 sequences, about 28% of them detected once, and roughly 13% sits in the top ten. These receptors are not linked to any known antigen. The input for sequencing was cultured CD8+ T cells from PBMCs, taken from culture after CMV antigen stimulation. The receptors were sampled from a human donor in good health (CMV status not recorded). Some clones in this sample may be carry-over from other donors' samples.

This rearrangement joins TRBV7-2 to TRBJ2-2, with 10 bases fitting TRBD2. Germline values: CDR1 SGHTA, CDR2 FQGNSA. The CDR3 is 17 amino acids. The ends lost 4 bases at V and 5 bases at J; junction bases unmatched: 10. The CDR3 DNA reads TGTACCAGCAGCTCAAGACTAGCGGGTGACCCAACCGGGGAGCTGTTTTTT. Encoded protein: CTSSSRLAGDPTGELFF.

This clonotype has a count of ten or more. The rearrangement uses TRBV27 and TRBJ1-1, with 8 positions matching TRBD1. The CDR3 has 14 amino acids. The germline gives CDR1 MNHEY, CDR2 SMNVEV (reference sequence). Trimming removed 6 bases from V and 1 base from J; junction bases left unmatched: 4. The CDR3 DNA reads TGTGCCAGCAGCCAACAGGGGGAGAACACTGAAGCTTTCTTT. Amino acids: CASSQQGENTEAFF.

This clonotype was detected only a few times. The chain has TRBV6-1 and TRBJ2-6; no reliable D call. This CDR3 has 14 residues. The V gene's germline CDR1 is MNHNS and CDR2 SASEGT. With 5 bases removed from V and 2 bases from J, the gap between germline ends came to 7 bases. In nucleotides, the CDR3 is TGTGCCAGCAGTCCAGCAACTGGGGCCAACGTCCTGACTTTC. Protein product: CASSPATGANVLTF.

This chain connects TRBV15 to TRBJ1-1, with D perhaps TRBD1 (5 bases). The germline gives CDR1 LNHNV, CDR2 YYDKDF (reference sequence). This CDR3 is 17 amino acids long. V was cut by 3 bases and J by 4 bases, with 21 bases left in between. The DNA of the CDR3 is TGTGCCACCAGCAGTCCCTTACGAGAGGGGCCCATCACTGAAGCTTTCTTT. Its translation: CATSSPLREGPITEAFF. The full variable domain, rest sourced from reference TRBV15 and TRBJ1-1, is DAMVIQNPRYQVTQFGKPVTLSCSQTLNHNVMYWYQQKSSQAPKLLFHYYDKDFNNEADTPDNFQSRRPNTSFCFLDIRSPGLGDTAMYLCATSSPLREGPITEAFFGQGTRLTVV.

This clonotype was picked up many times. The rearrangement joins TRBV6-2 or TRBV6-3 to TRBJ1-1; D call uncertain. The germline V gene encodes CDR1 MNHEY and CDR2 SVGEGT. V gave up 5 bases and J gave up 4 bases, with 17 bases separating them. The CDR3 is 15 amino acids. CDR3 in DNA: TGTGCCAGCAGTCCCCCTACAGCCTTGAGCACTGAAGCTTTCTTT. The encoded protein is CASSPPTALSTEAFF.

This clonotype was observed a few times. The CDR3 sequence is CASSDRIPYPGELFF. CDR3 DNA sequence: TGTGCCAGCAGTGATAGAATCCCATACCCCGGGGAGCTGTTTTTT. This chain links TRBV6-1 with TRBJ2-2; no reliable D call. This CDR3 contains 15 residues. CDR1 is MNHNS, CDR2 SASEGT, per germline. Trimming removed 3 bases from V and 6 bases from J, with 14 bases in between.

This clonotype was seen at least ten times. The genes are TRBV7-9 and TRBJ1-2, with unresolved D. V gave up 5 bases and J gave up 3 bases, with 22 bases separating them. From germline, CDR1 is SEHNR and CDR2 FQNEAQ (reference sequence). The CDR3 has 17 amino acids. Here the CDR3 reads CASSLRDVPVFDYGYTF. CDR3 DNA sequence: TGTGCCAGCAGCCTCCGTGATGTTCCGGTTTTCGACTATGGCTACACCTTC.

This clonotype showed up just a few times. The rearrangement uses TRBV5-1 and TRBJ1-1; maybe TRBD1 (5 bases). The V gene lost 0 bases and the J gene lost 2 bases, with 14 bases spanning the gap. Per germline, CDR1 SGHRS and CDR2 YFSETQ. The CDR3 is 16 residues long. The chain's CDR3 is CASSLARVVGNTEAFF. CDR3 DNA: TGCGCCAGCAGCTTGGCCAGGGTTGTTGGAAACACTGAAGCTTTCTTT.

This clonotype was counted between two and nine times. This chain joins TRBV7-9 and TRBJ1-6; perhaps TRBD1 as D (5 bases). V shed 2 bases and J shed 8 bases, with 13 bases lying between them. Germline assignment: CDR1 SEHNR and CDR2 FQNEAQ (reference sequence). The CDR3 extends over 15 amino acids. CDR3 in DNA: TGTGCCAGCAGCTTATTGGCAGGGATTGATTCACCCCTCCACTTT. Its translation: CASSLLAGIDSPLHF.